A single TCR beta chain is shown here with its context. The record originates from a study of control samples from healthy donors and cancer patients. Germline V gene lookup returns CDR1 SNHLY and CDR2 FYNNEI. V shed 6 bases, J shed 4 bases, and the junction held 10 bases outside the gene matches. This CDR3 spans 16 amino acids. Produced via immunoSEQ multiplex PCR; TCRdb's table is partial and in-frame only. The sample shows hundreds of thousands of clones, roughly four fifths of them seen only once. The chain employs TRBV2 and TRBJ1-4; TRBD1 agrees at 8 bases. The source of this sequence is a woman in her sixties with lung cancer. Sequencing was carried out using PBMCs. For the CDR3, the DNA is TGTGCCAGCAGCCTAGACAGGGGCTTCGGTAATGAAAAACTGTTTTTT. It encodes CASSLDRGFGNEKLFF. Full variable domain (missing parts from reference TRBV2 and TRBJ1-4): EPEVTQTPSHQVTQMGQEVILRCVPISNHLYFYWYRQILGQKVEFLVSFYNNEISEKSEIFDDQFSVERPDGSNFTLKIRSTKLEDSAMYFCASSLDRGFGNEKLFFGSGTQLSVL.